A selection of T cell receptor beta chains follows, all from one sample in a study of post-analysis software for immune sequencing data. TCRdb re-called the PCR reads through MiXCR, storing one row per CDR3 protein. The sample carries 750,000 to 900,000 distinct CDR3 sequences, roughly 50% recorded once. The source material was blood. These receptors all stem from a girl aged 5-17 years with multiple sclerosis. Both conserved end residues are part of each CDR3. A D gene is named only where the DNA matches it firmly. Clone size is stated in some rows and not others, as once, few, many or a class when expanded.

j_call d_call v_call clone_size cdr3_nt cdr3_aa
TRBJ2-1 NA TRBV10-3 NA TGTGCCATCAGCAATCTGGGGGAGACCCCACCCCGGTTCTTC CAISNLGETPPRFF
TRBJ2-7 NA TRBV29-1 NA TGCAGCGTTGGTTCAGGCTACGAGCAGTACTTC CSVGSGYEQYF
TRBJ2-5 NA TRBV7-2 NA TGTGCCAGCAGCTCCGGTGCGAGCCGGAAGACCCAGTACTTC CASSSGASRKTQYF
TRBJ2-7 NA TRBV10-3 NA TGTGCCATCGGGACGGTTTCCTACGAGCAGTACTTC CAIGTVSYEQYF
TRBJ1-1 NA TRBV29-1 NA TGCAGCGGGCTACGACAGGCGAACACTGAAGCTTTCTTT CSGLRQANTEAFF
TRBJ1-1 NA TRBV27 few TGTGCCAGCAGTTCCCGGACAGACACTGAAGCTTTCTTT CASSSRTDTEAFF
TRBJ2-1 NA TRBV14 NA TGTGCCAGCAGCCCGCGGGTGAGCTCCTACAATGAGCAGTTCTTC CASSPRVSSYNEQFF
TRBJ1-5 NA TRBV10-3 NA TGTGCCATCAGTGATGGGGGGTCCCAGCCCCAGCATTTT CAISDGGSQPQHF
TRBJ1-1 TRBD1 TRBV12-3/TRBV12-4 NA TGTGCCAGCAGTCCACAGGGGGGAGACACTGAAGCTTTCTTT CASSPQGGDTEAFF
TRBJ2-2 TRBD1 TRBV20-1 NA TGCAGTGCTAGAGTCGGGACAGGCCTCCCCGGGGAGCTGTTTTTT CSARVGTGLPGELFF
TRBJ2-1 TRBD2 TRBV7-3 NA TGTGCCAGCAGCCTGGGGACTAGCGGGAGGTGGGGTGAGCAGTTCTTC CASSLGTSGRWGEQFF
TRBJ2-3 NA TRBV7-9 few TGTGCCAGCAGCTCCTGGGATACGCAGTATTTT CASSSWDTQYF
TRBJ2-4 NA TRBV20-1 few TGCAGTGCTAGGGGGCGGGGTGAGCTAGCCAAAAACATTCAGTACTTC CSARGRGELAKNIQYF
TRBJ2-7 TRBD2 TRBV9 NA TGTGCCAGCAGCAGAGGACTAGCGGGTGAGGGCCTGTACGAGCAGTACTTC CASSRGLAGEGLYEQYF
TRBJ1-2 NA TRBV29-1 NA TGCAGCGTTGATGTAGGGTCTGGCTACACCTTC CSVDVGSGYTF
TRBJ2-7 NA TRBV20-1 few TGCAGTGCCCCAGGGGCACTGGCAACCTACGAGCAGTACTTC CSAPGALATYEQYF
TRBJ2-4 TRBD2 TRBV4-2 NA TGTGCCAGCAGCCAAGATCCCCGTAGCGGGACCCTAGCCAAAAACATTCAGTACTTC CASSQDPRSGTLAKNIQYF
TRBJ2-1 NA TRBV29-1 few TGCAGCGTTGAAGTAAGAAATGAGCAGTTCTTC CSVEVRNEQFF
TRBJ2-1 NA TRBV5-6 NA TGTGCCAGCAGCTTGCCGGCCTACAATGAGCAGTTCTTC CASSLPAYNEQFF
TRBJ1-6 TRBD1 TRBV7-8 NA TGTGCCAGCAGCCCCCGGCAGGGGGCAACGACACCCCTCCACTTT CASSPRQGATTPLHF
TRBJ2-7 NA TRBV12-3/TRBV12-4 few TGTGCCAGCAGTTTGGTGGGTCACGAGCAGTACTTC CASSLVGHEQYF
TRBJ2-1 NA TRBV7-9 NA TGTGCCAGCAGCTTAGATTCAGCGGAGCCGAGTCGTGCGCAGTTCTTC CASSLDSAEPSRAQFF
TRBJ2-7 NA TRBV29-1 many TGCAGCGTTGAAGGCCTGGCAGACGAGCAGTACTTC CSVEGLADEQYF
TRBJ2-7 NA TRBV13 once TGTGCCAGCAGCTTAGGGGGGCCCATCTACGAGCAGTACTTC CASSLGGPIYEQYF
TRBJ1-2 NA TRBV29-1 few TGCAGCGTTGATCGTCAGGGGATGGCTCACTATGGCTACACCTTC CSVDRQGMAHYGYTF